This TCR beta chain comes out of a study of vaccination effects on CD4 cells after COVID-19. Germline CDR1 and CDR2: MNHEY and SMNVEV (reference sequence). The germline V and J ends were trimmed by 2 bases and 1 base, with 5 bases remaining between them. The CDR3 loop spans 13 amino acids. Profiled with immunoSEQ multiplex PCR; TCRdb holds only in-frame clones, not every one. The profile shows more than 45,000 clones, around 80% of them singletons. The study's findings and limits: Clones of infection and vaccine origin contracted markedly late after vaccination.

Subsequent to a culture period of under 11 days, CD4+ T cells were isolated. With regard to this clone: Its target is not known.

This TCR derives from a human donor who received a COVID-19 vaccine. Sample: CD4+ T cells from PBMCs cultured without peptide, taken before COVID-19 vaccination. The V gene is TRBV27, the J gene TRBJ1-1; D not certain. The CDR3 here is CASSLNRNTEAFF. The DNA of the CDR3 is TGTGCCAGCAGTTTAAACAGGAACACTGAAGCTTTCTTT.